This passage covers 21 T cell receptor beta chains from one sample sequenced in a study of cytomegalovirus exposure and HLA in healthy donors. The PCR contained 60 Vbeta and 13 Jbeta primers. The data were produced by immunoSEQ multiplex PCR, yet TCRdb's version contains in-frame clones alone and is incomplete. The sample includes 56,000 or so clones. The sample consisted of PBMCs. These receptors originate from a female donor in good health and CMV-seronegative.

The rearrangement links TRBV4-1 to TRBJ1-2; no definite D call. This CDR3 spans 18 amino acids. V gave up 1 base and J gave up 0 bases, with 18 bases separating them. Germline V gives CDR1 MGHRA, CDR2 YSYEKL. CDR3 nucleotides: TGCGCCAGCAGCCAAGGACGGGGTACAGCGCTCTCTAACTATGGCTACACCTTC. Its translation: CASSQGRGTALSNYGYTF.

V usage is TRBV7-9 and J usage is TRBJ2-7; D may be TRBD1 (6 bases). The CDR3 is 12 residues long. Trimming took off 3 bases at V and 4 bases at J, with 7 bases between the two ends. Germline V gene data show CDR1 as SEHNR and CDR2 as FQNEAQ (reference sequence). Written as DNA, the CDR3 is TGTGCCAGCAGCTTCCAGGGGTACGAGCAGTACTTC. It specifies CASSFQGYEQYF.

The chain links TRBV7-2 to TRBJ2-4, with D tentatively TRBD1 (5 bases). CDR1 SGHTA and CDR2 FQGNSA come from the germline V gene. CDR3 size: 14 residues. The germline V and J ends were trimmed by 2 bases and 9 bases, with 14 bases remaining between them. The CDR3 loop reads CASSLLGRAGIQYF. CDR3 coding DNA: TGTGCCAGCAGCTTACTGGGCAGGGCCGGCATTCAGTACTTC.

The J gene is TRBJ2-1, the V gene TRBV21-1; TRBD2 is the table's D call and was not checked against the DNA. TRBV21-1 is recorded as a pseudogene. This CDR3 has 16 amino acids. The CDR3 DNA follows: TGTGCCAGCAGCGAAACGGGACTCCGGACCCACAATGAGCAGTTCTTC. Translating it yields CASSETGLRTHNEQFF.

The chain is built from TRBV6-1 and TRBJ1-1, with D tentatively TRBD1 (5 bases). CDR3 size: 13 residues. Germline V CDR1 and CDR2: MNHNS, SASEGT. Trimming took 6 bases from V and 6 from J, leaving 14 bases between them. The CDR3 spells CASRGLQVSEAFF. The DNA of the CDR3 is TGTGCCAGCAGGGGACTCCAGGTATCTGAAGCTTTCTTT.

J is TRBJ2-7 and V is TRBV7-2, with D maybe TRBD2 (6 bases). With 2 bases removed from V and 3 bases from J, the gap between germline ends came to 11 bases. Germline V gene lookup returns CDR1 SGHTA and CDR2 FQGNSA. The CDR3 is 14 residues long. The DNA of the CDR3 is TGTGCCAGCAGCTTACCGGGACTTTTCTACGAGCAGTACTTC. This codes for CASSLPGLFYEQYF.

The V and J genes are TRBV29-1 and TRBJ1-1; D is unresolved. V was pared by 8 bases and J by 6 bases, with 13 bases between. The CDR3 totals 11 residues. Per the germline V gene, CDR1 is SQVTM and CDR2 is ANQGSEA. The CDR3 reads CSTRILAEAFF. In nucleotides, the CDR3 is TGCAGCACCCGTATTCTAGCTGAAGCTTTCTTT.

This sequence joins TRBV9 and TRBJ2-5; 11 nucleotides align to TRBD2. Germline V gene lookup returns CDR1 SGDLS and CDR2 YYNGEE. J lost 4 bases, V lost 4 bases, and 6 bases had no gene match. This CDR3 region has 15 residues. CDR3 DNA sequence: TGTGCCAGCAGCTTTAGCGGGAGGGCCGCAGAGACCCAGTACTTC. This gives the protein CASSFSGRAAETQYF.

The CDR3 protein is CSVERVRGQSGYTF. CDR3 nucleotide sequence: TGCAGCGTTGAGAGGGTCAGGGGTCAGAGTGGCTACACCTTC. The J gene is TRBJ1-2, the V gene TRBV29-1; perhaps TRBD1 as D (6 bases). This CDR3 is built from 14 residues. CDR1 is SQVTM and CDR2 is ANQGSEA in the germline V gene. With 3 bases removed from V and 7 bases from J, the gap between germline ends came to 18 bases.

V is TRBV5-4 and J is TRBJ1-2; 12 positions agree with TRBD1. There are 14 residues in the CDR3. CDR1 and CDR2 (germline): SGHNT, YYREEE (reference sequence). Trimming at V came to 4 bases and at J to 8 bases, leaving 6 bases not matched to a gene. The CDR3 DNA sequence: TGTGCCAGCAGCGTGGGACAGGGGGCTAGGGGCTACACCTTC. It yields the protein CASSVGQGARGYTF.

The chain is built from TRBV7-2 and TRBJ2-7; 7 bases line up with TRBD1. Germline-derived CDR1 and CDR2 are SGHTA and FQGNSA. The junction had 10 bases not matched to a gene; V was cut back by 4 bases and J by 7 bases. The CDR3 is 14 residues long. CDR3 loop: CASSSGLTGIEQYF. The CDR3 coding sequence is TGTGCCAGCAGCTCAGGCCTGACAGGGATAGAGCAGTACTTC.

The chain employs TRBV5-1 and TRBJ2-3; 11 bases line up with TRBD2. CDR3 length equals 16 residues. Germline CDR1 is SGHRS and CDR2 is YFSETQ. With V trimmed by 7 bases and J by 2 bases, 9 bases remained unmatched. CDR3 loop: CASRPLAGVTTDTQYF. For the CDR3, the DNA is TGCGCCAGCCGTCCACTAGCGGGGGTTACCACAGATACGCAGTATTTT.

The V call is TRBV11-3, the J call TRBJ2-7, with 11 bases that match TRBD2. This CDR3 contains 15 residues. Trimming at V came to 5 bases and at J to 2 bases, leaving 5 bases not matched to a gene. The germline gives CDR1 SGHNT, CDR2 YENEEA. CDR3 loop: CASSAGLAGTYEQYF. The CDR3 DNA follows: TGTGCCAGCAGCGCAGGACTAGCGGGCACCTACGAGCAGTACTTC.

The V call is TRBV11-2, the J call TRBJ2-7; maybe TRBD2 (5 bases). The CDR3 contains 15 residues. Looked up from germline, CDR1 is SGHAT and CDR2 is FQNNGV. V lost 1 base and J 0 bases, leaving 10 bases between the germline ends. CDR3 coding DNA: TGTGCCAGCAGCTTAGGGCCGGGGAGCTCCTACGAGCAGTACTTC. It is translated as CASSLGPGSSYEQYF.

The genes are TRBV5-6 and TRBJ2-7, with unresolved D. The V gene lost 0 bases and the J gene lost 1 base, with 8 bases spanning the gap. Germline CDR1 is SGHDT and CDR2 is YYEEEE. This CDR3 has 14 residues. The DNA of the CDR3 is TGTGCCAGCAGCTTGGGCGGTCTATCCTACGAGCAGTACTTC. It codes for CASSLGGLSYEQYF.

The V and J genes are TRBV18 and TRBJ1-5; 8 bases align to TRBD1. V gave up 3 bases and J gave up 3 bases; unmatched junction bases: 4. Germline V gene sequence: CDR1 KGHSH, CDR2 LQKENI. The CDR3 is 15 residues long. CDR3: CASSPDRANNQPQHF. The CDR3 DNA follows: TGTGCCAGCTCACCGGACAGGGCGAACAATCAGCCCCAGCATTTT.

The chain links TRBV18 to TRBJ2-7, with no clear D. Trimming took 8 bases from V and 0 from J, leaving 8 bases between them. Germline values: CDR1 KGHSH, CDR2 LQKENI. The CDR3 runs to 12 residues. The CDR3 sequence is CASGWSSYEQYF. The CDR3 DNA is TGTGCCAGCGGGTGGAGCTCCTACGAGCAGTACTTC.

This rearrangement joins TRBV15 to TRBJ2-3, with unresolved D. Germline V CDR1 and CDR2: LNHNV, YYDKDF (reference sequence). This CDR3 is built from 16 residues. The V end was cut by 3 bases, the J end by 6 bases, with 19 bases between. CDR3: CATSSPEARKRDTQYF. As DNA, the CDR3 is TGTGCCACCAGCAGTCCTGAAGCGAGGAAGAGGGATACGCAGTATTTT.

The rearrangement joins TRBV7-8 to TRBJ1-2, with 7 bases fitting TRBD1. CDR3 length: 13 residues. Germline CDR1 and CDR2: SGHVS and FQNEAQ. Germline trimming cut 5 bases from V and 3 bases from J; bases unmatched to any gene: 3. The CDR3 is CASSRDRDYGYTF. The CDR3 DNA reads TGTGCCAGCAGCCGTGACAGGGACTATGGCTACACCTTC.

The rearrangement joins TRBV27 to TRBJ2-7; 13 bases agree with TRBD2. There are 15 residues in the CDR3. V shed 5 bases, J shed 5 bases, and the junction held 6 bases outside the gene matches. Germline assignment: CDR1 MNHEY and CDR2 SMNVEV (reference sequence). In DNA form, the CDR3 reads TGTGCCAGCAGTCTCACTAGCGGGAGGGCCCACGAGCAGTACTTC. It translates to CASSLTSGRAHEQYF.

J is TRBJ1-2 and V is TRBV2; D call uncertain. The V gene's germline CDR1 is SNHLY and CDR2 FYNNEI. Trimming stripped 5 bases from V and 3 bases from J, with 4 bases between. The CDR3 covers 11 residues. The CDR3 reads CASSLYYGYTF. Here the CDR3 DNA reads TGTGCCAGCAGTCTATACTATGGCTACACCTTC.